This T cell receptor beta chain was sequenced for a study of CXCR3-negative and CXCR3-positive naive CD8 T cells (dated by TCRdb to 2018 to 2020). At the level of the whole study: In total, about 135 million TRB reads were obtained, which works out to roughly 1.5 +/- 0.3 million reads per library. The diversity and physicochemical repertoire analyses included approximately ten donors pooled from two independent experiments. TRBV-TRBJ cluster analysis included naive subsets from roughly 5 donors and memory cells from 3 donors.

TCRdb names NextSeq 550 as the instrument used. The Human TCR Profiling Kit (MiLaboratory) was used to prepare UMI-labeled 5' RACE TRB cDNA libraries. The full amount of extracted RNA was used for cDNA synthesis, and the full amount of resulting cDNA was used for PCR amplification. Libraries were prepared in parallel with an identical number of PCR cycles. The authors' analysis ran thus. With a requirement of at least two reads per UMI, MIGEC and MiXCR extracted about 50,000 +/- 10,000 unique UMI-labeled TRB cDNA molecules per library. On average, around 40,000 +/- 10,000 functional in-frame TRB CDR3 nucleotide clonotypes lacking stop codons were found per library. Diversity metrics, including normalized Shannon-Wiener and Chao1, were computed in VDJtools after downsampling to 5000 UMI-labeled TRB molecules per sample. Clonotype-size-weighted physicochemical properties of the central five CDR3 residues (interaction energy, strength, volume and Kidera factor 4) were computed in VDJtools. The reads went through TCRdb reprocessing, and each CDR3 protein sequence gets one entry with no DNA. The V and J calls here are based on TCRdb, not the publication. The table kept for this sample lists approximately 100,000 distinct CDR3 sequences. Jointly, the top ten make up 0.35% to 0.4% of the sample.

The investigation overall reported the following: Because surface CD5, which has been linked to self-reactivity in mice, was comparable between naive subsets, TCR interaction strength was also inferred from TRB CDR3 physicochemical properties. TRBV-TRBJ usage was similar between naive CXCR3-negative and CXCR3-positive cells from the same donor, while memory cells showed distinct patterns. Compared with CXCR3-negative naive cells, CXCR3-positive naive cells had TRB CDR3s with higher hydrophobicity (lower Kidera factor 4), lower energy, and higher strength and volume indices. CXCR3 expression partially decreased after cryopreservation, so most assays used freshly isolated PBMCs. Comparably high repertoire diversity was found in both naive subsets, whereas much lower repertoire diversity was found in memory CD8+ T cells.

For this clonotype: No antigen is known for it.

Measured from the cysteine to the phenylalanine, the CDR3 is 17 residues long. DNA is not recorded here. The germline V gene gives CDR1 as MDHEN and CDR2 as SYDVKM. Each CD8+ T cell subset was flow-sorted in triplicate, and 250,000 to 350,000 cells per subset were placed directly into RLT lysis buffer. To exclude memory contaminants, naive CD8+ T cells were stringently defined as CD45RO-CCR7+CD27+CD95-. Using standard density gradient centrifugation, peripheral blood mononuclear cells were isolated from buffy coats. A FACSAria III was used to flow-sort naive CXCR3-negative and CXCR3-positive CD8+ T cells. Total RNA was extracted from sorted cells using an RNeasy Mini Kit.

The clonotype was recovered from a human donor in good health. Some clones in this sample may be carry-over from other donors' samples. Sample: naive CXCR3+ CD8+ T cells from blood. The cell subset or site label of this sample denotes: CD45RO-CCR7+CD27+CD95- naive CD8+ T cells expressing CXCR3 (TNR3+). The rearranged chain carries TRBV28 and TRBJ2-2; TCRdb names TRBD2, which stays unverified in the absence of DNA. The CDR3 region: CASRQPKTTRGAGELFF.